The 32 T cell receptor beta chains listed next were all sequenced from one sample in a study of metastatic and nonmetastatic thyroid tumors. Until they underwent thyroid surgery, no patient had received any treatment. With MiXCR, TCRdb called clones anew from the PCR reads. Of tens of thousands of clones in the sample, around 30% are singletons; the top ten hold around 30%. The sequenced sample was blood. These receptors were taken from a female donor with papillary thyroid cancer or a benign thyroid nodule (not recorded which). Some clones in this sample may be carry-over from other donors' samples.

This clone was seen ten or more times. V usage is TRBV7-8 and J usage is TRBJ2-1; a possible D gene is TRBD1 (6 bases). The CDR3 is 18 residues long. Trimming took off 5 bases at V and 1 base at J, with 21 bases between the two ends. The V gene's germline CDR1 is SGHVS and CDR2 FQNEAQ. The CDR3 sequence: CASSTPTRTAFSYNEQFF. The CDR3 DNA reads TGTGCCAGCAGCACACCTACTAGGACAGCCTTTTCCTACAATGAGCAGTTCTTC.

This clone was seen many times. CDR3: CASSISGSSYNEQFF. CDR3 sequence (DNA): TGTGCCAGTAGTATCTCCGGGAGCTCCTACAATGAGCAGTTCTTC. The V call is TRBV19, the J call TRBJ2-1; TRBD2 is a possible D gene (6 bases). Germline V gives CDR1 LNHDA, CDR2 SQIVND (reference sequence). The CDR3 extends over 15 amino acids. With 3 bases removed from V and 0 bases from J, the gap between germline ends came to 9 bases.

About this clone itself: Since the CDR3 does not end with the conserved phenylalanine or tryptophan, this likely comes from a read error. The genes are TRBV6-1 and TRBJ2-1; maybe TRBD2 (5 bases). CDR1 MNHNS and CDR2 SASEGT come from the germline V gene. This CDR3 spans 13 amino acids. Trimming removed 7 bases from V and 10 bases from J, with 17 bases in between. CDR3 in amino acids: CASTRPASREQFL. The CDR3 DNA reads TGTGCCAGCACCAGACCAGCTAGCAGGGAGCAGTTCTTA.

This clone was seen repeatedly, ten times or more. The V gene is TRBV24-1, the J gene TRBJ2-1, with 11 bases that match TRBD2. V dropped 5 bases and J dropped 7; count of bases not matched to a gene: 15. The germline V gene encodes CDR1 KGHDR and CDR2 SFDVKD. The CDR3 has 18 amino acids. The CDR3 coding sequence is TGTGCCACCAGTGCTTTTGGAACTAGCGGGAGCTCTTCGAATGAGCAGTTCTTC. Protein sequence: CATSAFGTSGSSSNEQFF.

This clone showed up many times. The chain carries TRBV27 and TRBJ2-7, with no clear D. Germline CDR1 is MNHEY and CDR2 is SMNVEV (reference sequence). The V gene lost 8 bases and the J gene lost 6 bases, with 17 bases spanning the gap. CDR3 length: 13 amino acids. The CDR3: CASSSGPTSEQYF. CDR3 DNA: TGTGCCAGCTCCTCCGGGCCCACTTCCGAGCAGTACTTC.

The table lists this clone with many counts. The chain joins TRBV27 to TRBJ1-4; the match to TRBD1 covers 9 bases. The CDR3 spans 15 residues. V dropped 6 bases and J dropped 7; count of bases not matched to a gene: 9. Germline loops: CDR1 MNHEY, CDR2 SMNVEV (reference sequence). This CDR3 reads CASRYTGGSGEKLFF. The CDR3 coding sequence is TGTGCCAGCAGGTATACAGGGGGCAGCGGTGAAAAACTGTTTTTT.

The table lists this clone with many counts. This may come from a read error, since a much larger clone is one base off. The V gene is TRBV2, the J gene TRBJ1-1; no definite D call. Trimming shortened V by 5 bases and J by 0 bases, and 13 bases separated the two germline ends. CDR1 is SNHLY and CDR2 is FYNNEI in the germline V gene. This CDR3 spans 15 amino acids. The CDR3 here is CASSPRGALNTEAFF. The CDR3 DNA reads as TGTGCCAGCAGTCCCCGGGGTGCCCTGAACACTGAAGCTTTCTTT.

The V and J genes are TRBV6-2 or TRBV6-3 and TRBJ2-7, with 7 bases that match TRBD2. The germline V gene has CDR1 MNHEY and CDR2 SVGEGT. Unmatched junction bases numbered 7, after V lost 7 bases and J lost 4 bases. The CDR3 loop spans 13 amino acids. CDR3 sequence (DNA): TGTGCCAGCAAATCAGCGGGACCATACGAGCAGTACTTC. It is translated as CASKSAGPYEQYF.

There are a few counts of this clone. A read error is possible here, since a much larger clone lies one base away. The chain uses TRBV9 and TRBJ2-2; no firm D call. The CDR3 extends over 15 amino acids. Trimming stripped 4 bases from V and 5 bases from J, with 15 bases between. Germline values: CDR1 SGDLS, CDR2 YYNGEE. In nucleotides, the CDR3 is TGTGCCAGCAGCCCCCCCGGGTGGCTTACCGGGGAGCTGTTTTTT. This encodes CASSPPGWLTGELFF.

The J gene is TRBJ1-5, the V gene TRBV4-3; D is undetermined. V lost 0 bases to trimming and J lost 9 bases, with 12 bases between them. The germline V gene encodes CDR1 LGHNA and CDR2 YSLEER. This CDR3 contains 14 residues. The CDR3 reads CASSQESCFGPQHF. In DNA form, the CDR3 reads TGCGCCAGCAGCCAAGAGTCCTGTTTTGGGCCCCAGCATTTT.

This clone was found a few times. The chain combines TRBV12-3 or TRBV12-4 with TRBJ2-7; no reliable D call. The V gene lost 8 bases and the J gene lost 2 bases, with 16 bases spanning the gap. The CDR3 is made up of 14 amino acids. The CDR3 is CASGPGESAYEQYF. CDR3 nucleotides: TGTGCCAGCGGTCCTGGGGAAAGTGCCTACGAGCAGTACTTC.

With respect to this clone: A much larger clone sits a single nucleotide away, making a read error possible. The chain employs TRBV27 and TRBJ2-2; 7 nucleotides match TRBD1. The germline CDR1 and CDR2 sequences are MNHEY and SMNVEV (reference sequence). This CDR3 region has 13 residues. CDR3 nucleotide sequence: TGTGTCAGCAGTTTACAGGGGTTCGGGGAGCTGTTTTTT. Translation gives CVSSLQGFGELFF.

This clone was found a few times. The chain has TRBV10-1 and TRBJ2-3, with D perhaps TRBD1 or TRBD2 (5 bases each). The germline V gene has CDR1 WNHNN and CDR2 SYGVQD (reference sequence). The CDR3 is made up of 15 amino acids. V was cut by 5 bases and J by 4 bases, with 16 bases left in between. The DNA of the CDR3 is TGCGCCAGCAGTTCAGCCGGGACCCCCGCAGATACGCAGTATTTT. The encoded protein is CASSSAGTPADTQYF.

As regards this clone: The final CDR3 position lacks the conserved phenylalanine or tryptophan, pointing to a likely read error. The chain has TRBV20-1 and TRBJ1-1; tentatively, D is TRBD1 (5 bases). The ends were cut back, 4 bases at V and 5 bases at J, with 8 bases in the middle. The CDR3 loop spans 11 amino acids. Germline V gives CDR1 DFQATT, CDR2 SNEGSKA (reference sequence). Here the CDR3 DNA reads TGCAGTGCTACCAGGGAAACTGAAGCTTTCCTT. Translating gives CSATRETEAFL.

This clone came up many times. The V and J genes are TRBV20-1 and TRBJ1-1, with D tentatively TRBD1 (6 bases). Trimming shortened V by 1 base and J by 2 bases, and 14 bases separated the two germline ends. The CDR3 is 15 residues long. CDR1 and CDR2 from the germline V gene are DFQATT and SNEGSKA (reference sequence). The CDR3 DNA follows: TGCAGTGCTAGAGGTCCGGGGACACTCAACACTGAAGCTTTCTTT. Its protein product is CSARGPGTLNTEAFF.

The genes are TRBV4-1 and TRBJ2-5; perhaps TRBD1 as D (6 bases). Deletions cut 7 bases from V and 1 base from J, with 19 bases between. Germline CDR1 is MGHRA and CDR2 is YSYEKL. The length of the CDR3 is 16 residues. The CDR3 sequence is CASTSITTGSQETQYF. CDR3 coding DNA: TGCGCCAGCACCTCTATCACTACAGGGAGCCAAGAGACCCAGTACTTC.

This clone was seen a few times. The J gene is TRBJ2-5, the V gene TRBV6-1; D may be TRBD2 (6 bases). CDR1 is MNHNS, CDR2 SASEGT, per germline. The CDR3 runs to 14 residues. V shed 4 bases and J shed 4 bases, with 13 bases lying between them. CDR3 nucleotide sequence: TGTGCCAGCAGTGGGGGACGGGGGTTAGAGACCCAGTACTTC. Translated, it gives CASSGGRGLETQYF.

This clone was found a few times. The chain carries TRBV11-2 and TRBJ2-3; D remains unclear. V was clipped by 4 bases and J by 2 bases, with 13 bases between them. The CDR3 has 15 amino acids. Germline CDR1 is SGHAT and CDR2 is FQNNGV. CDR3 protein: CASSSNPSFTDTQYF. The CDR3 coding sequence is TGTGCCAGCAGCTCCAACCCAAGTTTCACAGATACGCAGTATTTT.

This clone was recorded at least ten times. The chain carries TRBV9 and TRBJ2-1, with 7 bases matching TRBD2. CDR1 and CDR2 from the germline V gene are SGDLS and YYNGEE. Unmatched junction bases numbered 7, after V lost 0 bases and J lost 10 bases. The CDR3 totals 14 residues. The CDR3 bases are TGTGCCAGCAGCGTAGTACAGCGGGAAGGAGAGCAGTTCTTC. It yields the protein CASSVVQREGEQFF.

The CDR3 is CASSYSLSPGTISARETQYF. The DNA for the CDR3 is TGTGCCAGCAGTTACTCGCTTTCCCCAGGGACTATTTCTGCAAGGGAGACCCAGTACTTC. The V and J genes are TRBV6-2 or TRBV6-3 and TRBJ2-5; 7 nucleotides align to TRBD2. After removal of 0 bases from V and 5 bases from J, the junction contained 21 bases not matched to a gene. CDR1 and CDR2 (germline): MNHEY, SVGEGT. This CDR3 spans 20 amino acids.

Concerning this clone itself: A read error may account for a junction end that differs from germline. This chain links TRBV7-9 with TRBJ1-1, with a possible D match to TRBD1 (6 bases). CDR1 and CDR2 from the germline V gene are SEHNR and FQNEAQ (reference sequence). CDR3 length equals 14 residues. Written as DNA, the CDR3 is TGTACCAGCAGCAGAGGACAGTGGCACACTGAAGCTTTCTTT. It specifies CTSSRGQWHTEAFF.

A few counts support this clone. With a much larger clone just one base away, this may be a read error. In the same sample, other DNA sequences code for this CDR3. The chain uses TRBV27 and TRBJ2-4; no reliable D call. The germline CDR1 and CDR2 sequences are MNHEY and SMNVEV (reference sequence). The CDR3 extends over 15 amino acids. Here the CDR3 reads CASRPNGPAKNIRYF. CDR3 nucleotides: TGTGCCAGTAGACCGAACGGGCCAGCCAAAAACATTCGGTACTTC.

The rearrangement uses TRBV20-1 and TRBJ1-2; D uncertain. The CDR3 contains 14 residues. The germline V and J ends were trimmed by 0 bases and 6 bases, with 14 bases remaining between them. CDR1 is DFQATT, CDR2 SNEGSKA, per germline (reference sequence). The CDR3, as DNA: TGCAGTGCTAGAGAGGGTACAGATATAGATGGCTACACCTTC. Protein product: CSAREGTDIDGYTF.

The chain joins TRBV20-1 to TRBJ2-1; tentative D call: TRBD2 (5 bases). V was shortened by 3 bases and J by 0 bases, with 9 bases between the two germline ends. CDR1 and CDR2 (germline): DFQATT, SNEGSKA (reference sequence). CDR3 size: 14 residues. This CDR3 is CSARSGSSYNEQFF. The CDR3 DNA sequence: TGCAGTGCTAGGAGCGGAAGCTCCTACAATGAGCAGTTCTTC.

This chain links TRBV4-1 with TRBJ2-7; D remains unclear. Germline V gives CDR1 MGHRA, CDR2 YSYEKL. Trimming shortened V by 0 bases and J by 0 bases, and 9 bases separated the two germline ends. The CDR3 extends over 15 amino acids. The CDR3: CASSQEQLSSYEQYF. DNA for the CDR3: TGCGCCAGCAGCCAAGAACAGTTAAGCTCCTACGAGCAGTACTTC.

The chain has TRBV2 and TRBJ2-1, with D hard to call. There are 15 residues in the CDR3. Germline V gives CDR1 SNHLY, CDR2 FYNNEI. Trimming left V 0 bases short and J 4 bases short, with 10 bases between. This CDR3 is CASSEAGQSYNEQFF. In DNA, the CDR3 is TGTGCCAGCAGTGAAGCAGGCCAGTCATACAATGAGCAGTTCTTC.

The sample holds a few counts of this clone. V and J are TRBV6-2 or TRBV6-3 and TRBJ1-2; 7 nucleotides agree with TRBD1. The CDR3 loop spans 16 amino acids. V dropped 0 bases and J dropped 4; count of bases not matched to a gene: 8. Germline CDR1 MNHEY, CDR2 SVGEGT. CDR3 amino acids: CASSYSSRGAPYGYTF. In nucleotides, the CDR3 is TGTGCCAGCAGTTACTCGTCCAGGGGGGCCCCCTATGGCTACACCTTC.

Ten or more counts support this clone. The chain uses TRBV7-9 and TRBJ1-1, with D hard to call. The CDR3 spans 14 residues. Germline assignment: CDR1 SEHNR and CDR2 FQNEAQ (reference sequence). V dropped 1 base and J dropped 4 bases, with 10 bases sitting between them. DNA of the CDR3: TGTGCCAGCAGCTTAGAATTGGGTATCACTGAAGCTTTCTTT. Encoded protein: CASSLELGITEAFF.

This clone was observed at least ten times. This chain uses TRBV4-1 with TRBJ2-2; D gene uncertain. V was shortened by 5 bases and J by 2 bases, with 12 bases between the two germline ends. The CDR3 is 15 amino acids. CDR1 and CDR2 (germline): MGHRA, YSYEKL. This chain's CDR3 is CASSIDILNTGELFF. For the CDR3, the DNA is TGCGCCAGCAGCATTGACATCCTTAACACCGGGGAGCTGTTTTTT.

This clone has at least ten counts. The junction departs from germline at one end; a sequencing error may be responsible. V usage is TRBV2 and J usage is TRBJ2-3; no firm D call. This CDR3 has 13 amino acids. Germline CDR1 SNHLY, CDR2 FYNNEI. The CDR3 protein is CASREASTDTQYF. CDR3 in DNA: TGTGCCAGCAGGGAAGCAAGCACAGATACGCAGTATTTT.

The CDR3 sequence: CSASLEWAPYEQYF. For the CDR3, the DNA is TGCAGTGCTAGTCTGGAGTGGGCACCCTACGAGCAGTACTTC. The rearrangement joins TRBV20-1 to TRBJ2-7; D not resolved. This CDR3 comprises 14 residues. V was cut by 3 bases and J by 2 bases, with 14 bases left in between. CDR1 and CDR2 from the germline V gene are DFQATT and SNEGSKA (reference sequence).

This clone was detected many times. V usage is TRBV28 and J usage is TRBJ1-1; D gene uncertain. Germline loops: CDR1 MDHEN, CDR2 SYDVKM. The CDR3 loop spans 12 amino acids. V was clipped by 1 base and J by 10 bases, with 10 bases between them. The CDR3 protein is CASSLSALGAFF. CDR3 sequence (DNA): TGTGCCAGCAGTTTATCCGCCCTAGGAGCTTTCTTT. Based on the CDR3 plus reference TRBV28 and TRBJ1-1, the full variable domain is DVKVTQSSRYLVKRTGEKVFLECVQDMDHENMFWYRQDPGLGLRLIYFSYDVKMKEKGDIPEGYSVSREKKERFSLILESASTNQTSMYLCASSLSALGAFFGQGTRLTVV.